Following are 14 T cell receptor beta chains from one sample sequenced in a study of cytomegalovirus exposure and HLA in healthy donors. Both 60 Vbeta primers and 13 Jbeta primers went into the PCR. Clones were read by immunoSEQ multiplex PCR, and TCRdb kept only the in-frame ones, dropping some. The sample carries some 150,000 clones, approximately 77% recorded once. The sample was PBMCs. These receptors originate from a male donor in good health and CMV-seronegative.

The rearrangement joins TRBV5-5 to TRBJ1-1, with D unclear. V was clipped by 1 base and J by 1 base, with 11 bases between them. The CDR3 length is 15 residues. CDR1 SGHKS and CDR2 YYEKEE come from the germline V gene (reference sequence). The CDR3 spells CASSLQDPANTEAFF. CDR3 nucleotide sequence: TGTGCCAGCAGCTTGCAGGATCCGGCGAACACTGAAGCTTTCTTT. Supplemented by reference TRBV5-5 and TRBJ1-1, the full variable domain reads DAGVTQSPTHLIKTRGQQVTLRCSPISGHKSVSWYQQVLGQGPQFIFQYYEKEERGRGNFPDRFSARQFPNYSSELNVNALLLGDSALYLCASSLQDPANTEAFFGQGTRLTVV.

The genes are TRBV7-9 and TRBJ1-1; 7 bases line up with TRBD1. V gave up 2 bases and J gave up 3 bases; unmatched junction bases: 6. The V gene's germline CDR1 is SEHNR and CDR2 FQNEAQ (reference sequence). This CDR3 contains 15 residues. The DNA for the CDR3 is TGTGCCAGCAGCTTACCGCGACAGGGAGACACTGAAGCTTTCTTT. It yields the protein CASSLPRQGDTEAFF.

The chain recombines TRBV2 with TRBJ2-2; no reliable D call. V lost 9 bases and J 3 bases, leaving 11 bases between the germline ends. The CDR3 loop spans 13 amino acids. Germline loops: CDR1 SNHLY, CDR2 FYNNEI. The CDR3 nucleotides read TGTGCCAGGACCATAGCAGACACCGGGGAGCTGTTTTTT. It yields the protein CARTIADTGELFF.

This CDR3 reads CASNVGQVQETQYF. DNA for the CDR3: TGTGCCAGCAACGTGGGACAGGTCCAAGAGACCCAGTACTTC. The rearrangement uses TRBV6-1 and TRBJ2-5; 8 nucleotides agree with TRBD1. CDR3 length: 14 amino acids. V was pared by 7 bases and J by 1 base, with 5 bases of the junction left unmatched. CDR1 and CDR2 (germline): MNHNS, SASEGT.

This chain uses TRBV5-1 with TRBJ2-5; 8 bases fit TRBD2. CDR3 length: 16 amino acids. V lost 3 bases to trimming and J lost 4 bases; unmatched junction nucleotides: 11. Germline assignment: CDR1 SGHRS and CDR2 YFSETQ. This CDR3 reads CASSSASAGVRETQYF. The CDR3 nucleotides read TGCGCCAGCAGCTCTGCTTCAGCGGGAGTACGAGAGACCCAGTACTTC.

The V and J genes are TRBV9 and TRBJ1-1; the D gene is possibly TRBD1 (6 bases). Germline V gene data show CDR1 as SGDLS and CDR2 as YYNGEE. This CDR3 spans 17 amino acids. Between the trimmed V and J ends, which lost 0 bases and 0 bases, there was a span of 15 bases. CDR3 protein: CASSVDPPGAVNTEAFF. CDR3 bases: TGTGCCAGCAGCGTAGATCCCCCAGGGGCGGTGAACACTGAAGCTTTCTTT.

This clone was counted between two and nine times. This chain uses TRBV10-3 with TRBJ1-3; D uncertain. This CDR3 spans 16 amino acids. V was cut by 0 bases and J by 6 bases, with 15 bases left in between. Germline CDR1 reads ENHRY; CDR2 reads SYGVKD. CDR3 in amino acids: CAISESPNSLSNTIYF. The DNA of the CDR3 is TGTGCCATCAGTGAGTCCCCTAACTCCTTATCAAACACCATATATTTT.

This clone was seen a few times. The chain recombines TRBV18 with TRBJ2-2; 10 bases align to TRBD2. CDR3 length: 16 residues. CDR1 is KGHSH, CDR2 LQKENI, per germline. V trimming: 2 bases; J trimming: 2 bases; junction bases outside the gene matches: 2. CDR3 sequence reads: CASSPGTSVNTGELFF. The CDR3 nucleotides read TGTGCCAGCTCACCAGGGACTAGCGTAAACACCGGGGAGCTGTTTTTT.

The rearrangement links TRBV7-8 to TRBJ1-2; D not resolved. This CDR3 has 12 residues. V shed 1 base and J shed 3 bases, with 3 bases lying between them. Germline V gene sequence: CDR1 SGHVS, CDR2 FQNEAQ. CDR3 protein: CASSLGDYGYTF. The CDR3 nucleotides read TGTGCCAGCAGCTTAGGAGACTATGGCTACACCTTC.

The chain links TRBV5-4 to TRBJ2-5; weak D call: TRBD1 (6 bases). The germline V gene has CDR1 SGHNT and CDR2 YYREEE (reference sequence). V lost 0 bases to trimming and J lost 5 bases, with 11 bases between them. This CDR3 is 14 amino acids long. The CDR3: CASSLVGATETQYF. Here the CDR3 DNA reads TGTGCCAGCAGCTTGGTGGGGGCTACGGAGACCCAGTACTTC.

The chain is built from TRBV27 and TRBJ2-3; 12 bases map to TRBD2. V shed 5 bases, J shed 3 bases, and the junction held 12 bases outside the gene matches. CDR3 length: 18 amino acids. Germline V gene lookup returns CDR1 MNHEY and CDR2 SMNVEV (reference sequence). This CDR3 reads CASSPRTSGVGRTDTQYF. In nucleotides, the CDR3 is TGTGCCAGCAGTCCTAGGACTAGCGGGGTTGGCAGAACAGATACGCAGTATTTT.

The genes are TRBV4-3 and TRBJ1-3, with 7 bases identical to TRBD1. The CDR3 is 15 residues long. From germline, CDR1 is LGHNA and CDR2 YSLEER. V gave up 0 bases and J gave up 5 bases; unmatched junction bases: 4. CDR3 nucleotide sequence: TGCGCCAGCAGCCAAGATTGGGGACAGCGAAACACCATATATTTT. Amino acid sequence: CASSQDWGQRNTIYF.

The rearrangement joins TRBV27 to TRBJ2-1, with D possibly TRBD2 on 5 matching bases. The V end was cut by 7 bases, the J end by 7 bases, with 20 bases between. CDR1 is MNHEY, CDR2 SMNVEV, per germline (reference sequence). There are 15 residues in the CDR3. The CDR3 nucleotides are TGTGCCAGCAACGAACCCGGGGTCACTAAGAATGAGCAGTTCTTC. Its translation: CASNEPGVTKNEQFF.

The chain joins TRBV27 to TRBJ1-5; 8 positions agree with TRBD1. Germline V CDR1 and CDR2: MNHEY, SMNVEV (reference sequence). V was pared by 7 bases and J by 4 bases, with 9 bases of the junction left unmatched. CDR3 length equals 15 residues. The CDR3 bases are TGTGCCAGCACCTCGACAGGGGTTGGGAATCAGCCCCAGCATTTT. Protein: CASTSTGVGNQPQHF.